This record concerns one T cell receptor beta chain sequence. The CDR3 extends over 16 amino acids. J gave up 2 bases and V 4 bases, and 7 bases lay outside the gene matches. Germline CDR1 SGDLS, CDR2 YYNGEE. The data originate from a study of blood T cell repertoires in COVID-19. For the study at large: Collection of acute and convalescent COVID-19 samples took place in the United States, Italy and Spain. Sample material is recorded as cDNA or gDNA derived from T cells, B-cell-depleted T cells, or PBMCs.

As originally analysed: Amplified reference gene primers provided the basis for estimating nucleated cell counts. Measured with immunoSEQ multiplex PCR; TCRdb has only the in-frame clones, and not every one. The D gene and trimming were derived from the DNA, and the V and J assignments and clone size from that table. The sample holds approximately 300,000 clones, around 86% seen once. This TCR was sampled from a man in his forties or fifties with active or convalescent COVID-19. Material: peripheral blood. The V gene is TRBV9, the J gene TRBJ2-3; 10 nucleotides line up with TRBD2. The CDR3 bases are TGTGCCAGCAGCCCAAGGACTAGCGGACCCACAGATACGCAGTATTTT. Amino acids: CASSPRTSGPTDTQYF.